A single sample is the source of the 20 T cell receptor beta chains below, sequenced in a study of molecular identifiers for immune sequencing clone quantification. TCRdb recomputed calls from the PCR reads with MiXCR, one row per CDR3 protein. The profile shows around 100,000 distinct CDR3 sequences, around 30% of them singletons. Sequencing input: naive CD8+ T cells from blood, with Jurkat cell RNA spiked in. Subset in this sample: FACS-sorted CD8+CD4-CCR7+CD45RA+ naive T cells. The receptors derive from a human donor in good health. Some libraries in this study had Jurkat cell RNA spiked in.

V is TRBV28 and J is TRBJ1-5, with D possibly being TRBD1 (5 bases). CDR1 is MDHEN, CDR2 SYDVKM, per germline. This CDR3 contains 14 residues. V was pared by 3 bases and J by 7 bases, with 13 bases between. The CDR3 nucleotides read TGTGCCAGCAGTTTTGGGGGGAGTCGGCAGCCCCAGCATTTT. It translates to CASSFGGSRQPQHF.

The J gene is TRBJ2-6, the V gene TRBV29-1, with no clear D. Trimming shortened V by 3 bases and J by 3 bases, and 6 bases separated the two germline ends. Germline values: CDR1 SQVTM, CDR2 ANQGSEA. The CDR3 covers 13 residues. CDR3 nucleotide sequence: TGCAGCGTTGAGGTGTATGGGGCCAACGTCCTGACTTTC. It encodes CSVEVYGANVLTF.

To note about this clonotype: A much bigger clone sits one base away, suggesting this may be a read error. CDR3 nucleotide sequence: TGTGCCAGCTCCGGTCAGCAAAACACCGGGGAGATGTTTTTT. Translating gives CASSGQQNTGEMFF. The gene calls are TRBV6-5 and TRBJ2-2, with a tentative D call TRBD2 (5 bases). Germline values: CDR1 MNHEY, CDR2 SVGAGI. The CDR3 spans 14 residues.

This clonotype came up once. The chain carries TRBV6-5 and TRBJ2-7; TRBD2 agrees at 10 bases. V lost 5 bases, J lost 2 bases, and 12 bases stayed unmatched. Germline V CDR1 and CDR2: MNHEY, SVGAGI. The CDR3 runs 17 residues. The chain's CDR3 is CASSEHEVSGRTYEQYF. The CDR3 nucleotides are TGTGCCAGCAGTGAGCATGAGGTTAGCGGGAGGACCTACGAGCAGTACTTC.

The chain employs TRBV20-1 and TRBJ2-1; D gene uncertain. The germline V gene has CDR1 DFQATT and CDR2 SNEGSKA (reference sequence). The CDR3 has 10 residues. The V and J ends lost 6 bases and 9 bases respectively, with 9 bases between them. DNA of the CDR3: TGCAGTGCCCCTAGTCTTGAGCAGTTCTTC. It yields the protein CSAPSLEQFF.

The chain has TRBV25-1 and TRBJ2-3; D could derive from TRBD1 or TRBD2 (6 bases each). Germline values: CDR1 MGHDK, CDR2 SYGVNS. V lost 6 bases, J lost 4 bases, and 11 bases lay in between. The CDR3 is made up of 13 amino acids. The CDR3, as DNA: TGTGCCAGCAGGGAGGGGGGTGCAGATACGCAGTATTTT. This sequence encodes CASREGGADTQYF. Full variable domain (rest looked up from reference TRBV25-1 and TRBJ2-3): EADIYQTPRYLVIGTGKKITLECSQTMGHDKMYWYQQDPGMELHLIHYSYGVNSTEKGDLSSESTVSRIRTEHFPLTLESARPSHTSQYLCASREGGADTQYFGPGTRLTVL.

The chain combines TRBV14 with TRBJ2-7; no reliable D call. V lost 3 bases and J lost 0, with 18 bases in between. The CDR3 is 17 residues long. Germline lookup yields CDR1 SGHDN and CDR2 FVKESK. The chain's CDR3 is CASSHERGQTLSYEQYF. CDR3 DNA: TGTGCCAGCAGCCATGAAAGAGGCCAGACTCTCTCCTACGAGCAGTACTTC. The full variable domain, completed using reference TRBV14 and TRBJ2-7, is EAGVTQFPSHSVIEKGQTVTLRCDPISGHDNLYWYRRVMGKEIKFLLHFVKESKQDESGMPNNRFLAERTGGTYSTLKVQPAELEDSGVYFCASSHERGQTLSYEQYFGPGTRLTVT.

The genes are TRBV12-5 and TRBJ2-2; TRBD2 aligns across 10 bases. This CDR3 contains 21 residues. Germline values: CDR1 LGHNT, CDR2 FRNRAP. J was trimmed by 0 bases and V by 2 bases; bases with no gene match: 15. The CDR3 reads CASGLSLLAGVNLANTGELFF. The DNA of the CDR3 is TGTGCTAGTGGTTTGTCCCTCCTAGCGGGAGTGAACCTAGCGAACACCGGGGAGCTGTTTTTT.

V usage is TRBV19 and J usage is TRBJ2-7; D possibly corresponds to TRBD1 (6 bases). Between the trimmed V and J ends, which lost 6 bases and 6 bases, there was a span of 12 bases. The CDR3 has 12 amino acids. In germline, CDR1 is LNHDA, CDR2 SQIVND (reference sequence). CDR3 coding DNA: TGTGCCAGTAGCCAGGGGCTCACCGAGCAGTACTTC. Its translation is CASSQGLTEQYF.

The table lists this clonotype with many counts. As DNA, the CDR3 is TGTGCCAGCAGTTTACTTCGGTCTAGCGGGAATAATGAGCAGTTCTTC. Its translation is CASSLLRSSGNNEQFF. The chain uses TRBV28 and TRBJ2-1; 9 nucleotides line up with TRBD2. Germline-derived CDR1 and CDR2 are MDHEN and SYDVKM. This CDR3 region has 16 residues. V was pared by 2 bases and J by 7 bases, with 9 bases of the junction left unmatched.

Note on this clonotype: A read error may be the cause here, since a much bigger clone is one base away. This chain uses TRBV12-3 or TRBV12-4 with TRBJ2-5, with TRBD1 matching 9 bases. This CDR3 comprises 14 residues. CDR3 nucleotides: TGTGCCAGCAGCCAGACAGGGGGTCAAGAGACCCAGTGCTTC. Residues: CASSQTGGQETQCF.

This clonotype was seen a few times. A clone one base away is much larger, so this may be a read error. The genes are TRBV6-2 or TRBV6-3 and TRBJ2-3, with 7 bases that match TRBD2. The CDR3 loop spans 14 amino acids. Germline CDR1 and CDR2: MNHEY and SVGEGT. The CDR3 sequence: CSSNDQREPDTQYF. In DNA, the CDR3 is TGTTCCAGCAATGACCAGCGGGAACCAGATACGCAGTATTTT.

The rearrangement joins TRBV9 to TRBJ2-3; no firm D call. CDR3 length: 16 residues. Trimming cost V 0 bases and J 0 bases, with 11 bases left between them. Germline V gives CDR1 SGDLS, CDR2 YYNGEE. CDR3: CASSVATQSSTDTQYF. The CDR3 region has the DNA TGTGCCAGCAGCGTAGCTACACAATCCAGCACAGATACGCAGTATTTT. Together with reference TRBV9 and TRBJ2-3, the CDR3 gives the full variable domain: DSGVTQTPKHLITATGQRVTLRCSPRSGDLSVYWYQQSLDQGLQFLIQYYNGEERAKGNILERFSAQQFPDLHSELNLSSLELGDSALYFCASSVATQSSTDTQYFGPGTRLTVL.

The sample holds many counts of this clonotype. The CDR3 coding sequence is TGTGCCAGCAGCTTCGGCGGGATCGGCTACGAGCAGTACTTC. It encodes CASSFGGIGYEQYF. The V and J genes are TRBV7-2 and TRBJ2-7, with D perhaps matching TRBD2 (6 bases). Germline loops: CDR1 SGHTA, CDR2 FQGNSA. V was trimmed by 3 bases and J by 3 bases, leaving 12 bases between them. The CDR3 length is 14 residues. Supplemented by reference TRBV7-2 and TRBJ2-7, the full variable domain reads GAGVSQSPSNKVTEKGKDVELRCDPISGHTALYWYRQSLGQGLEFLIYFQGNSAPDKSGLPSDRFSAERTGGSVSTLTIQRTQQEDSAVYLCASSFGGIGYEQYFGPGTRLTVT.

Details on this clonotype: One junction end disagrees with the germline gene, perhaps due to a read error. This sequence joins TRBV7-8 and TRBJ2-2, with D possibly called TRBD1 or TRBD2 (5 bases each). CDR3 length: 16 amino acids. CDR1 SGHVS and CDR2 FQNEAQ come from the germline V gene. CDR3 coding DNA: TGTGCCAGCAGCATAAGAGTACAAGCGGACACCGGGGAGCTGTATTTT. This gives the protein CASSIRVQADTGELYF. Full variable domain (missing parts from reference TRBV7-8 and TRBJ2-2): GAGVSQSPRYKVAKRGQDVALRCDPISGHVSLFWYQQALGQGPEFLTYFQNEAQLDKSGLPSDRFFAERPEGSVSTLKIQRTQQEDSAVYLCASSIRVQADTGELYFGEGSRLTVL.

This clonotype has at least ten counts. This rearrangement joins TRBV28 to TRBJ2-3; 9 nucleotides align to TRBD2. Germline V gene lookup returns CDR1 MDHEN and CDR2 SYDVKM. The V and J ends lost 3 bases and 4 bases, in that order; junction bases with no gene match: 8. There are 16 residues in the CDR3. In DNA form, the CDR3 reads TGTGCCAGCAGTTTTGGGGGGACTAGCAGGGCAGATACGCAGTATTTT. This encodes CASSFGGTSRADTQYF.

The chain is built from TRBV20-1 and TRBJ1-4; D is ambiguous. This CDR3 is 14 amino acids long. Germline V gives CDR1 DFQATT, CDR2 SNEGSKA (reference sequence). The germline V and J ends were trimmed by 6 bases and 0 bases, with 11 bases remaining between them. For the CDR3, the DNA is TGCAGTGCCCTGCCCCCGACAACTAATGAAAAACTGTTTTTT. This codes for CSALPPTTNEKLFF.

Remarks on this clonotype: Just one base apart from a much larger clone, this may be a read error. The chain carries TRBV28 and TRBJ2-2; the D is unclear. V lost 2 bases and J lost 4, with 8 bases in between. The CDR3 contains 14 residues. Germline values: CDR1 MDHEN, CDR2 SYDVKM. CDR3 coding DNA: TGTGCCAGCAGTTTAGGTCTTCCCACCGGGGAGCTGTTTTTT. This translates into CASSLGLPTGELFF.

The J gene is TRBJ2-4, the V gene TRBV6-6, with D possibly TRBD2 on 6 matching bases. The V gene's germline CDR1 is MNHNY and CDR2 SVGAGI (reference sequence). The CDR3 is 12 amino acids. Trimming stripped 8 bases from V and 6 bases from J, with 11 bases between. As DNA, the CDR3 is TGTGCCAGCTGGGGGGACGGAAACATTCAGTACTTC. This sequence encodes CASWGDGNIQYF.

This sequence joins TRBV19 and TRBJ2-2; TRBD2 is a possible D gene (6 bases). This CDR3 contains 14 residues. The V and J ends lost 5 bases and 6 bases respectively, with 13 bases between them. The germline gives CDR1 LNHDA, CDR2 SQIVND (reference sequence). CDR3 DNA: TGTGCCAGTAGTGGACTCGGGACTGCCGGGGAGCTGTTTTTT. It encodes CASSGLGTAGELFF.